These 20 T cell receptor beta chains share one sample of origin, sequenced in a study of T cell responses to AZD1222 COVID-19 vaccine. The assay was immunoSEQ multiplex PCR, and TCRdb's table has in-frame clones only and misses some. The table has approximately 200,000 clones, under 95% seen once. Sample: peripheral blood, taken 28 days after the second AZD1222 dose. These receptors were obtained from an adult who received the AZD1222 COVID-19 vaccine.

The V and J genes are TRBV3-1 (or the pseudogene TRBV3-2) and TRBJ2-2; D ambiguous. The CDR3 extends over 16 amino acids. Trimming took 0 bases from V and 5 from J, leaving 13 bases between them. From germline, CDR1 is LGHDT and CDR2 YNNKEL (reference sequence). The CDR3 bases are TGTGCCAGCAGCCAAGATCCCAGTACCTTGACCGGGGAGCTGTTTTTT. Amino acid sequence: CASSQDPSTLTGELFF.

The V gene is TRBV4-3, the J gene TRBJ1-2; D gene unclear. V was pared by 0 bases and J by 4 bases, with 12 bases between. From germline, CDR1 is LGHNA and CDR2 YSLEER. This CDR3 contains 15 residues. CDR3 sequence reads: CASSQDPGRGYGYTF. The CDR3 DNA reads as TGCGCCAGCAGCCAAGATCCCGGACGTGGCTATGGCTACACCTTC.

The CDR3 nucleotides are TGTGCCAGCAGTGAAGGGACAGCCAGCTCCTACGAGCAGTACTTC. This sequence encodes CASSEGTASSYEQYF. V is TRBV2 and J is TRBJ2-7; D is perhaps TRBD1 (6 bases). The CDR3 contains 15 residues. Trimming cost V 1 base and J 0 bases, with 10 bases left between them. Germline V gene data show CDR1 as SNHLY and CDR2 as FYNNEI.

The J gene is TRBJ1-1, the V gene TRBV28; D remains unclear. The CDR3 covers 13 residues. V was pared by 5 bases and J by 11 bases, with 18 bases between. Germline values: CDR1 MDHEN, CDR2 SYDVKM. CDR3: CASSPLDPALAFF. The CDR3 nucleotides are TGTGCCAGCAGTCCCTTGGACCCCGCGTTGGCTTTCTTT.

The chain couples TRBV18 to TRBJ2-3; 7 bases map to TRBD1. Unmatched junction bases numbered 12, after V lost 6 bases and J lost 0 bases. The CDR3 has 17 residues. CDR1 is KGHSH, CDR2 LQKENI, per germline. CDR3 in DNA: TGTGCCAGCTCCCTAGGGGGACAGCGAACTAGCACAGATACGCAGTATTTT. Amino acids: CASSLGGQRTSTDTQYF.

J is TRBJ2-1 and V is TRBV5-1; TRBD2 matches at 7 bases. V shed 0 bases and J 4 bases; nucleotides not matched to a gene: 10. CDR3 length equals 17 residues. Germline V CDR1 and CDR2: SGHRS, YFSETQ. This CDR3 reads CASSLAGSSSGYNEQFF. The CDR3 DNA is TGCGCCAGCAGCTTGGCCGGGAGTTCTAGCGGTTACAATGAGCAGTTCTTC.

Here the CDR3 DNA reads TGCAGTGCTAGAGGTCCAGGAGGCTACACCTTC. Translated, it gives CSARGPGGYTF. The chain joins TRBV20-1 to TRBJ1-2; D is uncertain. This CDR3 comprises 11 residues. From germline, CDR1 is DFQATT and CDR2 SNEGSKA (reference sequence). V lost 1 base and J lost 8, with 8 bases in between.

This clone is a singleton in its sample. For the CDR3, the DNA is TGTGCCAGCAGTTTACCACAGGGGGTGTCGGACACTGAAGCTTTCTTT. Protein product: CASSLPQGVSDTEAFF. The genes are TRBV28 and TRBJ1-1; TRBD1 matches 8 bases. Germline CDR1 and CDR2: MDHEN and SYDVKM. The CDR3 length is 16 residues. Trimming removed 2 bases from V and 3 bases from J; junction bases left unmatched: 8.

This rearrangement joins TRBV28 to TRBJ1-5, with TRBD1 matching over 7 bases. V was pared by 10 bases and J by 6 bases, with 3 bases of the junction left unmatched. The germline V gene has CDR1 MDHEN and CDR2 SYDVKM. The CDR3 runs 11 residues. CDR3 loop: CATGGGQPQHF. The CDR3 bases are TGTGCCACAGGGGGGGGTCAGCCCCAGCATTTT.

Concerning this clone itself: A junction end diverges from the germline sequence, so it may reflect a read error. The CDR3 DNA follows: TGCGGGGGGGGAAGTTACAATGAGCAGTTCTTC. Amino acids: CGGGSYNEQFF. The rearrangement joins TRBV2 to TRBJ2-1; TRBD2 matches 8 bases. CDR3 length: 11 residues. From germline, CDR1 is SNHLY and CDR2 FYNNEI.

This clone has only a few counts. CDR3 loop: CASSRVGDTEAFF. For the CDR3, the DNA is TGTGCCAGCAGTAGAGTTGGGGACACTGAAGCTTTCTTT. The genes are TRBV6-5 and TRBJ1-1; D uncertain. This CDR3 spans 13 amino acids. The V gene lost 5 bases and the J gene lost 3 bases, with 10 bases spanning the gap. The germline V gene has CDR1 MNHEY and CDR2 SVGAGI.

The chain employs TRBV9 and TRBJ1-3; 10 bases are a match to TRBD1. Germline V CDR1 and CDR2: SGDLS, YYNGEE. The ends lost 4 bases at V and 0 bases at J; junction bases unmatched: 10. The CDR3 length is 18 residues. The CDR3: CASSPFGTGVRSGNTIYF. The CDR3 coding sequence is TGTGCCAGCAGCCCATTCGGGACAGGGGTCCGCTCTGGAAACACCATATATTTT.

CDR3 in amino acids: CASSKERVNSNQPQHF. Here the CDR3 DNA reads TGTGCCAGCAGCAAAGAGCGAGTTAATAGCAATCAGCCCCAGCATTTT. V usage is TRBV21-1 and J usage is TRBJ1-5. TRBV21-1 represents a pseudogene. The CDR3 extends over 16 amino acids.

The chain uses TRBV5-1 and TRBJ1-6; 12 positions match TRBD1. This CDR3 region has 16 residues. The V segment lost 4 bases and the J segment 7 bases; nucleotides outside the gene matches: 6. Per germline, CDR1 SGHRS and CDR2 YFSETQ. The CDR3 region is CASSVGQGAWNSPLHF. The CDR3 region has the DNA TGCGCCAGCAGCGTGGGACAGGGGGCTTGGAATTCACCCCTCCACTTT.

This chain links TRBV2 with TRBJ2-3, with no clear D. The germline gives CDR1 SNHLY, CDR2 FYNNEI. The CDR3 runs to 11 residues. Between the trimmed V and J ends, which lost 7 bases and 4 bases, there was a span of 6 bases. The CDR3: CASKAADTQYF. Here the CDR3 DNA reads TGTGCCAGCAAGGCGGCAGATACGCAGTATTTT.

J is TRBJ2-5 and V is TRBV9; 16 nucleotides line up with TRBD2. Per the germline V gene, CDR1 is SGDLS and CDR2 is YYNGEE. Trimming cost V 0 bases and J 2 bases; bases outside gene matches: 4. The CDR3 length is 18 residues. CDR3 sequence (DNA): TGTGCCAGCAGCGTAGGGACGGGACTAGCGGGGGGGCAAGAGACCCAGTACTTC. Its translation is CASSVGTGLAGGQETQYF.

This chain joins TRBV7-3 and TRBJ1-5, with TRBD1 as a possible D gene (5 bases). With 5 bases removed from V and 3 bases from J, the gap between germline ends came to 20 bases. CDR1 and CDR2 (germline): SGHTA, FQGTGA. CDR3 length: 17 residues. CDR3 residues: CASSPTAPGQVNQPQHF. CDR3 in DNA: TGTGCCAGCAGCCCAACCGCCCCAGGGCAAGTCAATCAGCCCCAGCATTTT.

V and J are TRBV9 and TRBJ2-2; 13 nucleotides agree with TRBD2. There are 18 residues in the CDR3. J lost 4 bases, V lost 4 bases, and 10 bases had no gene match. CDR1 is SGDLS and CDR2 is YYNGEE in the germline V gene. This chain's CDR3 is CASSFRTSGGLITGELFF. The CDR3 DNA sequence: TGTGCCAGCAGCTTTAGGACTAGCGGGGGCCTAATCACCGGGGAGCTGTTTTTT.

The chain recombines TRBV3-1 (or the pseudogene TRBV3-2) with TRBJ1-1; D call uncertain. The V end was cut by 4 bases, the J end by 1 base, with 4 bases between. The germline CDR1 and CDR2 sequences are LGHDT and YNNKEL (reference sequence). The CDR3 spans 12 residues. This CDR3 reads CASSLRNTEAFF. DNA for the CDR3: TGTGCCAGCAGCCTAAGGAACACTGAAGCTTTCTTT.

V and J are TRBV10-3 and TRBJ1-5, with unresolved D. CDR1 is ENHRY and CDR2 is SYGVKD in the germline V gene. Trimming cost V 5 bases and J 1 base, with 9 bases left between them. The CDR3 totals 14 residues. CDR3 sequence: CAISHGGSNQPQHF. The CDR3 nucleotides read TGTGCCATCAGTCACGGAGGGAGCAATCAGCCCCAGCATTTT.